This TCR beta chain is drawn from a study of T cells in localized non-small cell lung cancer (dated by TCRdb to between 2020 and 2021). Context from the whole study: The study analyzed T cell repertoires of hundreds of early-stage NSCLC patients, comparing tumors and uninvolved tumor-adjacent lungs. A mean age of approximately 70 years was recorded for the NSCLC patients, of whom 129 were male and 100 to 110 were female. The cohort was made up of 236 treatment-naive NSCLC patients whose localized lung tumors had been resected.

As regards this clone: Its antigen is not yet known. Nothing much larger sits one base from this clone, and base qualities are not available.

The immunoSEQ Assay was used to sequence TCR beta CDR3 regions from DNA. The authors' pipeline ran thus. To compute T cell density, TCR beta template counts were normalized to usable DNA, which was estimated by amplifying housekeeping genes. Richness was estimated using the preseqR package, with extrapolation to 400,000 templates for PBMC samples and to 120,000 templates for tissue samples. Clonality was taken to be one minus Pielou's evenness. Differential abundance testing on productive amino-acid clonotypes, with a minimum total count of 5 and an alpha of 0.1, was used to identify tissue-enriched TCRs. The Jaccard Index and the Morisita Overlap Index were used to measure repertoire overlap between compartments. TCR beta CDR3s were clustered by GLIPH together with public tetramer-defined viral CDR3s, and at least three viral sequences plus V-gene enrichment were required for viral motifs. TCRdb stores this immuneACCESS table with in-frame sequences only. Part of the clones is absent; in the studies checked, under half of the shortfall reflects unresolved V genes, and no reason is known for the rest. V and J calls and clone size are copied from that table; D and trimming were computed from the DNA. The sample table holds 23,000 or so clones, of which roughly 87% were seen once. Roughly 29% of the sample is held by the ten biggest clonotypes.

Overall results and qualifications from the work: Of the top 100 tumor clones, a median of roughly 56 were detected in paired uninvolved adjacent lung; approximately 28 were also among that lung's top 100. The highest T cell clonality was observed in uninvolved tumor-adjacent lung, where clonality exceeded that of tumor, suggesting that antigenic responses were more focused in uninvolved tumor-adjacent lung. Longer overall survival was associated with higher T cell density in blood, whereas shorter survival was associated with higher clonality in adjacent lung. Because multi-region tumor sequencing was not performed, intratumor heterogeneity could not be ruled out. Since the design was exploratory, TCR variables were selected using unadjusted p-values with no false-discovery rate correction.

At diagnosis, peripheral blood, uninvolved tumor-adjacent lung and tumor were collected and stored as a combination of fresh-frozen and FFPE material. For TCR repertoire profiling, blood samples were analyzed as peripheral blood mononuclear cells. CDR3 length: 16 amino acids, cysteine to phenylalanine. Of all the DNA, just the CDR3 is kept, 48 bases in frame from base 1. From V the trimming removes 6 bases and from J it removes 7 bases, while the gene matches leave 15 bases of the junction unaccounted for. In the germline V gene (reference sequence), CDR1 corresponds to GTSNPN and CDR2 to SVGIG. This receptor was identified in a male donor at least 60 years old with stage I squamous cell lung carcinoma. Sequences were derived from peripheral blood, sampled before any cancer treatment. The chain is encoded by TRBV30 joined to TRBJ2-7; 13 bases in the junction line up with TRBD2. CDR3 region: CACTSRTSGSHLEQYF. The DNA is as follows: TGTGCCTGCACTTCTCGGACTAGCGGGAGTCACTTGGAGCAGTACTTC.